The clone carrying this T cell receptor (beta chain) has more than one count but fewer than ten. Its antigen is unknown. Per germline, CDR1 LGHNA and CDR2 YNFKEQ. CDR3 length: 17 amino acids. V was cut by 0 bases and J by 7 bases, with 20 bases left in between. The data stem from a study of cytomegalovirus exposure and HLA in healthy donors. Regarding the study as a whole: TCR beta V- and J-gene trimming was later associated with a missense DCLRE1C variant. Equally common other TCR beta chains were less clonally expanded than HLA-associated ones, a later analysis found.

The PCR made use of 60 Vbeta and 13 Jbeta primers. The table came from immunoSEQ multiplex PCR; TCRdb's copy has only in-frame clones and leaves some out. The table has about 180,000 clones, 76% seen once. The chain joins TRBV4-2 to TRBJ2-3, with D possibly being TRBD2 (7 bases). Specimen: PBMCs. The source of this sequence is a man younger than 30 in good health and CMV-seronegative. The CDR3, as DNA: TGTGCCAGCAGCCAAGATTTAGGGGGGGGGCACATCCATACGCAGTATTTT. Residues: CASSQDLGGGHIHTQYF.